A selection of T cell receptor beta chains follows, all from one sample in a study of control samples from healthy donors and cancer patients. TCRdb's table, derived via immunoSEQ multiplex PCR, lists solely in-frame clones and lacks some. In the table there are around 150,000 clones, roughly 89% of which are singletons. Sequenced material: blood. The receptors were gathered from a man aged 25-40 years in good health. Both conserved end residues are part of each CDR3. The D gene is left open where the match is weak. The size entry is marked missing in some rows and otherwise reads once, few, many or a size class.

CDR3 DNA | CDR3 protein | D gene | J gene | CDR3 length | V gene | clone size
TGTGCCACCAGACAGGATCTAGCCAAAAACATTCAGTACTTC | CATRQDLAKNIQYF | . | TRBJ2-4 | 14 | TRBV6-6 | once
TGTGCCAGCAGCCTAAGTATCGCGACGCCGGAAGCTTTCTTT | CASSLSIATPEAFF | . | TRBJ1-1 | 14 | TRBV7-9 | .
TGTGCCACCAGCAGAGCCCCTGGGACAGGGAAGACAGATACGCAGTATTTT | CATSRAPGTGKTDTQYF | TRBD1 | TRBJ2-3 | 17 | TRBV15 | .
TGTGCCAGTAGTATATATCCCGATGCTAACTATGGCTACACCTTC | CASSIYPDANYGYTF | . | TRBJ1-2 | 15 | TRBV19 | .
TGTGCCAGCTCACTGGGACAGGGCCCCTCCTACGAGCAGTACTTC | CASSLGQGPSYEQYF | TRBD1 | TRBJ2-7 | 15 | TRBV18 | .
TGTGCCAGCAGCTTAAGCGGAGGGGGAGGGGGCTACACCTTC | CASSLSGGGGGYTF | . | TRBJ1-2 | 14 | TRBV7-3 | .
TGTGCCAGCAGCTTAGAGGGTGGGGCTGAAGCTTTCTTT | CASSLEGGAEAFF | . | TRBJ1-1 | 13 | TRBV11-2 | once
TGTGCTAGTGGTTTGGACACCTACGAGCAGTACTTC | CASGLDTYEQYF | . | TRBJ2-7 | 12 | TRBV12-5 | .
TGTGCCAGTAGTGGCCGCCTAAACCCGTGGACTGAAGCTTTCTTT | CASSGRLNPWTEAFF | . | TRBJ1-1 | 15 | TRBV19 | .
TGCGCCAGCAGCCTGTCCGGGGGGGGAACAGATACGCAGTATTTT | CASSLSGGGTDTQYF | TRBD2 | TRBJ2-3 | 15 | TRBV4-1 | .
TGTGCCACCAGTGACCCGGGACTAGCGGGGCTCACAGATACGCAGTATTTT | CATSDPGLAGLTDTQYF | TRBD2 | TRBJ2-3 | 17 | TRBV24-1 | .
TGTGCCAGCAGCCCCACAGCGGCTGGGAGCACTGAAGCTTTCTTT | CASSPTAAGSTEAFF | . | TRBJ1-1 | 15 | TRBV11-2 | .
TGTGCCTGGAGTAGGGACCGGGGCGAGCCCCAGCATTTT | CAWSRDRGEPQHF | . | TRBJ1-5 | 13 | TRBV30 | .
TGTGCCAGCAGCCCTCTGGGTGAGGGGCGAATCGCCAAAAACATTCAGTACTTC | CASSPLGEGRIAKNIQYF | . | TRBJ2-4 | 18 | TRBV14 | once
TGTGCCAGCCAACCAGCAGCTCCCAAAAACATTCAGTACTTC | CASQPAAPKNIQYF | . | TRBJ2-4 | 14 | TRBV5-5 | .
TGTGCCAGCCTTGGGACAGGGGGAACCTACGAGCAGTACTTC | CASLGTGGTYEQYF | TRBD1 | TRBJ2-7 | 14 | TRBV28 | .
TGTGCCAGCAGTTACAGGGGAGGGAATTCACCCCTCCACTTT | CASSYRGGNSPLHF | . | TRBJ1-6 | 14 | TRBV6-5 | .
TGTGCCAGTAGTAGTAGCGGGGGTTTTTGGAACACTGAAGCTTTCTTT | CASSSSGGFWNTEAFF | . | TRBJ1-1 | 16 | TRBV19 | .
TGTGCCACCAGTGACTGGACTAGCGCCCTAGGTGTTCCCCTCGAGCAGTACTTC | CATSDWTSALGVPLEQYF | TRBD2 | TRBJ2-7 | 18 | TRBV24-1 | .
TGTGCCAGTAAACAGACAGGACCCTCTGGAAACACCATATATTTT | CASKQTGPSGNTIYF | . | TRBJ1-3 | 15 | TRBV19 | .
TGTGCCAGCAGCCCTAGGACAGGGGACAATGAGCAGTTCTTC | CASSPRTGDNEQFF | TRBD1 | TRBJ2-1 | 14 | TRBV5-6 | .
TGTGCCACCAGCAGAGCCGACGGGTCAGAGACCCAGTACTTC | CATSRADGSETQYF | . | TRBJ2-5 | 14 | TRBV15 | .
TGTGCCAGCAGCCAAGCCAGGAATGAGCAGTTCTTC | CASSQARNEQFF | . | TRBJ2-1 | 12 | TRBV3-1/TRBV3-2 | .
TGTGCCAGCAGCCGTCCTTCCTACGAGCAGTACTTC | CASSRPSYEQYF | . | TRBJ2-7 | 12 | TRBV27 | .
TGCGCCAGCAGCCAAGGAGACCCCCGGGGCTATGGCTACACCTTC | CASSQGDPRGYGYTF | . | TRBJ1-2 | 15 | TRBV4-1 | .
TGCGCCAGCGCCTGGCGGACTAGCGGGAGTTACGAGCAGTACTTC | CASAWRTSGSYEQYF | TRBD2 | TRBJ2-7 | 15 | TRBV5-1 | .
TGTGCCAGCAGCTTGGGGCGGATCTTCTACGAGCAGTACTTC | CASSLGRIFYEQYF | . | TRBJ2-7 | 14 | TRBV5-6 | .
TGTGCCAGCTCCCGCGGGGGGCAGTCTGAAAAACTGTTTTTT | CASSRGGQSEKLFF | . | TRBJ1-4 | 14 | TRBV13 | .
TGTGCCAGCAGCTTAGGGACAGGTCCAAATGAAAAACTGTTTTTT | CASSLGTGPNEKLFF | TRBD1 | TRBJ1-4 | 15 | TRBV9 | few
TGTGCCACCAGTGATCGGGATATCGGGACCGGGGAGCTGTTTTTT | CATSDRDIGTGELFF | . | TRBJ2-2 | 15 | TRBV24-1 | few
TGCGCCAGCAGCTCGGGACTAGCGGGGGTGCAAGAGACCCAGTACTTC | CASSSGLAGVQETQYF | TRBD2 | TRBJ2-5 | 16 | TRBV5-1 | .
TGTGCCAGCTCCGTCGGATCGAAGACCCAGTACTTC | CASSVGSKTQYF | . | TRBJ2-5 | 12 | TRBV6-5 | .
TGTGCCAGTAGTGACAGAGCTACAGAAGCTTTCTTT | CASSDRATEAFF | . | TRBJ1-1 | 12 | TRBV19 | .
TGTGCCAGCAGCTTAGTTGGCAGCTCCTACGAGCAGTACTTC | CASSLVGSSYEQYF | . | TRBJ2-7 | 14 | TRBV7-2 | .
TGTGCCAGCAGCCTCCACCAGGGGGGGGATGGTGAGCAGTTCTTC | CASSLHQGGDGEQFF | . | TRBJ2-1 | 15 | TRBV5-6 | .
TGTGCCAGCACCCCTCGGCGGGGGGATTCACCCCTCCACTTT | CASTPRRGDSPLHF | . | TRBJ1-6 | 14 | TRBV11-1 | .
TGTGCCAGCAGCTCCTACCGCTACGAGCAGTACTTC | CASSSYRYEQYF | . | TRBJ2-7 | 12 | TRBV11-2 | .
TGTGCCAGCAGCAGCGGACAGACTTATGGCTACACCTTC | CASSSGQTYGYTF | . | TRBJ1-2 | 13 | TRBV5-4 | once
TGTGCCAGCAGTTACGGACAGGGGGGCGAGCAGTACTTC | CASSYGQGGEQYF | TRBD1 | TRBJ2-7 | 13 | TRBV6-5 | once
TGTGCCAGCAGCGCCGGGATCCGGGCGGACTATGGCTACACCTTC | CASSAGIRADYGYTF | . | TRBJ1-2 | 15 | TRBV9 | .
TGTGCCAGCAGCCGTGTTGGGACGGGCAATCAGCCCCAGCATTTT | CASSRVGTGNQPQHF | . | TRBJ1-5 | 15 | TRBV6-5 | .
TGCAGCGCCCAGAGGGGGGCGAACACCGGGGAGCTGTTTTTT | CSAQRGANTGELFF | . | TRBJ2-2 | 14 | TRBV29-1 | few
TGTGCCACCAGTGACCAGGGACAGGGCGGTGGAAACACCATATATTTT | CATSDQGQGGGNTIYF | TRBD1 | TRBJ1-3 | 16 | TRBV24-1 | .
TGCGCCAGCAGCCCAGACGCGTACAATGAGCAGTTCTTC | CASSPDAYNEQFF | . | TRBJ2-1 | 13 | TRBV4-3 | few
TGTGCCAGCAGCCAAGATTCTGGCAGGTCCTCTGGCTACACCTTC | CASSQDSGRSSGYTF | . | TRBJ1-2 | 15 | TRBV3-1/TRBV3-2 | .
TGTGCCAGCAGCTTAGTGAGCACGAATGGTGGCTACACCTTC | CASSLVSTNGGYTF | . | TRBJ1-2 | 14 | TRBV7-9 | .
TGCGCCAGCAGCCAGCGCGAAACTAGTGTGGCTTACAATGAGCAGTTCTTC | CASSQRETSVAYNEQFF | . | TRBJ2-1 | 17 | TRBV4-3 | .
TGTGCCAGCAGCCAAGGACAGGACATCACAGATACGCAGTATTTT | CASSQGQDITDTQYF | . | TRBJ2-3 | 15 | TRBV3-1/TRBV3-2 | .
TGTGCCAGCAGCTCTCTAGCAGCAGGGGAGACCCAGTACTTC | CASSSLAAGETQYF | . | TRBJ2-5 | 14 | TRBV7-7 | once